What follows describes a single T cell receptor (beta chain). This sample was included in a study of cytomegalovirus exposure and HLA in healthy donors. Germline V gene data show CDR1 as WSHSY and CDR2 as SAAADI. V trimming: 2 bases; J trimming: 5 bases; junction bases outside the gene matches: 7. The CDR3 is made up of 17 amino acids. Use of 60 Vbeta and 13 Jbeta primers characterized the PCR. Method: immunoSEQ multiplex PCR; TCRdb's copy keeps in-frame clones and lacks some. The sample lists 170,000 or so clones, roughly 80% seen once, with around 2.4% in the top ten. Donors showed nominal health when sampled, although they likely had unrecorded immune exposures.

The receptor's source is a man in his 60s in good health and CMV-seronegative. Sequencing was done on a sample of PBMCs. The chain is built from TRBV10-2 and TRBJ1-6, with TRBD1 identical over 9 bases. The DNA for the CDR3 is TGCGCCAGCAGTGAGCCCCGGGACAGGGCCCATAATTCACCCCTCCACTTT. Its translation is CASSEPRDRAHNSPLHF.